The source of this T cell receptor (beta chain) is a study of cytomegalovirus exposure and HLA in healthy donors. The wider study: One earlier analysis, a look at around 170 million T cells, found some 110 million unique TCR beta sequences.

Findings and limits, study-wide: Per published reports, the classifier diagnosed cytomegalovirus status with high specificity and sensitivity. In all likelihood, a cluster of highly shared sequence variants was a sequencing artifact. In a later analysis, specific HLA alleles were associated with 15,000 or so TCR beta sequences at a 0.05 false discovery rate.

CDR1 is MGHRA and CDR2 is YSYEKL in the germline V gene. This CDR3 is built from 14 residues. V lost 1 base and J 2 bases, leaving 9 bases between the germline ends. With 60 Vbeta and 13 Jbeta primers, the PCR was carried out. Measured with immunoSEQ multiplex PCR; TCRdb has only the in-frame clones, and not every one. This sample has 150,000 to 200,000 clones, with 82% found just once. This clone occurred once. Antigen unknown. The chain recombines TRBV4-1 with TRBJ2-7; D not resolved. The sequence came from a male donor in good health and CMV-seropositive. Input material: PBMCs. The CDR3 DNA sequence: TGCGCCAGCAGCCAAGTAACAGTCACCTACGAGCAGTACTTC. It translates to CASSQVTVTYEQYF.